This entry concerns a single TCR beta chain. No antigen is known for it. The germline V gene encodes CDR1 SEHNR and CDR2 FQNEAQ (reference sequence). This CDR3 spans 17 amino acids. One entry per CDR3 protein, without DNA, is what TCRdb gives after re-calling the 5' RACE reads. The sample spans 350,000 to 500,000 distinct CDR3 sequences; the ten largest clones claim approximately 2.4%. This sample stems from a study of monozygotic twins with inflammatory bowel disease. Broader study findings: Patients with IBD had less TCRbeta diversity (inverse Simpson) than their healthy co-twins.

The J gene is TRBJ2-1, the V gene TRBV7-9; no DNA is available, so the TRBD2 call from TCRdb remains unchecked. The source of this sequence is a human donor with ulcerative colitis or Crohn's disease, or a healthy co-twin of an affected twin (not recorded which). The sequencing sample was made of blood. CDR3 sequence reads: CASSSRKSTGPYNEQFF.